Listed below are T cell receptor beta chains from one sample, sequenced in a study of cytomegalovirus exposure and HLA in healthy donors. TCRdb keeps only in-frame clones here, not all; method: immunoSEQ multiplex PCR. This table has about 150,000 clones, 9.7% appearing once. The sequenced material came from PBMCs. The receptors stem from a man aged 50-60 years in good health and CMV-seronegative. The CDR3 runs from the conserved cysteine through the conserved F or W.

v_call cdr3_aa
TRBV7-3 CASSLGGRGNEQFF
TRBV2 CASQGLTSTNEKLFF
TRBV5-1 CASSLGSSGTGEQYF
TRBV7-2 CASSLVGTRRTDTQYF
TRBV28 CASSTRTSEQYF
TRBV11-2 CASSLTTGTGGYEQYF
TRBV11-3 CASSDREKDQPQHF
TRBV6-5 CASSPQTSGGEVQFF
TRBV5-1 CAGSLEPSVGEQYF
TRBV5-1 CASSLMPGRGNDNEQFF
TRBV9 CASSLGAGVSETQYF
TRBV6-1 CASSERVGTGANTQYF
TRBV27 CASSRYYRQGQSTEAFF
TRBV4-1 CASSQTPGGSSYNEQFF
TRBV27 CASTAASGSWETQYF
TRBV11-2 CASSPGRAQETQYF
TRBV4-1 CASSQEGIGLATSGELFF
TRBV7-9 CASSSSGFRDEQYF
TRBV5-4 CASSSSTGGLSYGYTF
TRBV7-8 CASSSLAGGPPTDTQYF
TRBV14 CASSLGQGGIKYF
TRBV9 CASSVHPDRGTEAFF
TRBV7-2 CASRLTDLTEAFF
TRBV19 CATGVGDTEAFF
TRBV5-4 CASSLAGNTGELFF
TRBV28 CASSYRRDQPQHF
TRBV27 CASSLSFPGYNEQFF
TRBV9 CASSSGAGANTGELFF
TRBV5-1 CASSSSGGLNTEAFF
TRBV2 CALGQGGHTEAFF
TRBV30 CAWSAGTTNEKLFF
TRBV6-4 CASSYQGGADTQYF
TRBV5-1 CASSLELSTDTQYF
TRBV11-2 CASSLDGDFGTDTQYF
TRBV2 CASRRGSTEAFF
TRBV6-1 CASSRDRGTGELFF